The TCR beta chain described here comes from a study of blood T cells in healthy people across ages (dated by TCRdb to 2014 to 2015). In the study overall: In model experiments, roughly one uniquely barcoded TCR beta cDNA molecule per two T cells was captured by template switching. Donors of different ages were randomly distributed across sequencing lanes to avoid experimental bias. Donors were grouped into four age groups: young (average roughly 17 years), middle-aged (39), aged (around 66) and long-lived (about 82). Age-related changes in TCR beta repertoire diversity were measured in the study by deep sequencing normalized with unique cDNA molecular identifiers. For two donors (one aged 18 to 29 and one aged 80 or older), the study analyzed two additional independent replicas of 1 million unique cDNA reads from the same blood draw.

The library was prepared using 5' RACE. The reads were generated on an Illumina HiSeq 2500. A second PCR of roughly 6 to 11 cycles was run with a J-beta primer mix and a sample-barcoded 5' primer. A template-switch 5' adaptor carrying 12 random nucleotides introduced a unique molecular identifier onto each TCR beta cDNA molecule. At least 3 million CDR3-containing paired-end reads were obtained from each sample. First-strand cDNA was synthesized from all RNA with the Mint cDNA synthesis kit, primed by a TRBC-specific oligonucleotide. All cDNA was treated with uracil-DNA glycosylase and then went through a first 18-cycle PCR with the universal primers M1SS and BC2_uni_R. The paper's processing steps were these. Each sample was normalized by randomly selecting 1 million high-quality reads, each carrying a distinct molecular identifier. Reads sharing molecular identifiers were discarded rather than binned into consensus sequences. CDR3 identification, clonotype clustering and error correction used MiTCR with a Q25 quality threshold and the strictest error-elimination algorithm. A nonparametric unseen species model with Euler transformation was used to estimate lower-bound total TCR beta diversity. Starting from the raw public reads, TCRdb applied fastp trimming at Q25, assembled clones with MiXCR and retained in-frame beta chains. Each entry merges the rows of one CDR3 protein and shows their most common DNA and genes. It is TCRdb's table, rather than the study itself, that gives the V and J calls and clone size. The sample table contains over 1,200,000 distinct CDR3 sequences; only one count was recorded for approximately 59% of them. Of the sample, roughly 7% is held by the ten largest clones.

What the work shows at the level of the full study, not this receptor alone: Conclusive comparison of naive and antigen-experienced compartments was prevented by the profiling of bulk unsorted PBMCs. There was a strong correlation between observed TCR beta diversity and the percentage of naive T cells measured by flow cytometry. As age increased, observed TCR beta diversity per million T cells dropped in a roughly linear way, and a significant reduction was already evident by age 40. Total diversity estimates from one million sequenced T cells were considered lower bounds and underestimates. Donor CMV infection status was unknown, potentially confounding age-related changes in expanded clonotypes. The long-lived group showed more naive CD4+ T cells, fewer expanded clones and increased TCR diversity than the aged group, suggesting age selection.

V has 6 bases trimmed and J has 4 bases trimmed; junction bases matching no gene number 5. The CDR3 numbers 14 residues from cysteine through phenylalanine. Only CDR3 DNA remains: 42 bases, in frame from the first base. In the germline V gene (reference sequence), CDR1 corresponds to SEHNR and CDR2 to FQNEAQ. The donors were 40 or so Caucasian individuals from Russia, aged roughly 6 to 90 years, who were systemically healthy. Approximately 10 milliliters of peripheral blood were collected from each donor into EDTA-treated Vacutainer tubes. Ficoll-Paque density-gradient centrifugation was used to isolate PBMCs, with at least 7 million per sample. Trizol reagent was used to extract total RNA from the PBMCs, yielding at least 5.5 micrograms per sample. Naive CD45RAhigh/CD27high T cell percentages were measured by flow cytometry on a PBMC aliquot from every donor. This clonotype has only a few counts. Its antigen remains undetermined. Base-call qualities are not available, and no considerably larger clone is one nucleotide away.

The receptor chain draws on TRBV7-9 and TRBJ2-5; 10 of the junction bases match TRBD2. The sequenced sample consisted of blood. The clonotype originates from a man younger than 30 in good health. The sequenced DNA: TGTGCCAGCAGAATAGCGGGAGGTCGAGAGACCCAGTACTTC. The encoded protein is CASRIAGGRETQYF.